The rows below give T cell receptor beta chains drawn from one sample of a study of PD-L1 blockade in urothelial cancer. Sequencing used immunoSEQ multiplex PCR; TCRdb keeps in-frame clones, though not all of them. The sample has about 76,000 clones, about 91% seen once; the top ten hold about 0.87%. The sequencing used PBMCs, collected around atezolizumab (anti-PD-L1) treatment. Receptor source: a woman of 80 years or more with urothelial cancer. Both conserved end residues are part of each CDR3. D genes are given only for firm matches. The size of a clone is reported for some rows only, either as once, few or many, or as a class for expanded clones.

V: TRBV7-8
J: TRBJ1-2
size: few
D: TRBD1
DNA: TGTGCCAGCAGCTTATCACCCGGGACAGGGAAAACCTTC
CDR3: CASSLSPGTGKTF

V: TRBV29-1
J: TRBJ2-1
size: .
D: .
DNA: TGCAGCGTTTTGGACACTCCGTTCCAGTTCTTC
CDR3: CSVLDTPFQFF

V: TRBV6-1
J: TRBJ1-5
size: .
D: .
DNA: TGTGCCAGCAGACGCCACAGTGCCCAGCCCCAGCATTTT
CDR3: CASRRHSAQPQHF

V: TRBV12-1
J: TRBJ1-1
size: few
D: .
DNA: TGTGCCAGCAGCGTCAGGGGTTTCGCTGAAGCTTTCTTT
CDR3: CASSVRGFAEAFF

V: TRBV11-3
J: TRBJ2-7
size: .
D: TRBD1
DNA: TGTGCCAGCAGCTCTTCCGGGACAGGGGCCGAGCAGTACTTC
CDR3: CASSSSGTGAEQYF

V: TRBV2
J: TRBJ1-2
size: .
D: .
DNA: TGTGCCAGCAGTGTAATCGGGACATCTAACTATGGCTACACCTTC
CDR3: CASSVIGTSNYGYTF

V: TRBV27
J: TRBJ1-1
size: .
D: .
DNA: TGTGCCAGCAGTTTATCGAGGGTTCGGACTGAAGCTTTCTTT
CDR3: CASSLSRVRTEAFF

V: TRBV9
J: TRBJ2-7
size: .
D: TRBD2
DNA: TGTGCCAGCAGCGTAGGACTAGCTTCCTACGAGCAGTACTTC
CDR3: CASSVGLASYEQYF

V: TRBV30
J: TRBJ2-5
size: .
D: TRBD2
DNA: TGTGCCTGGGGGACTAGCGGGAGGCCCCAAGAGACCCAGTACTTC
CDR3: CAWGTSGRPQETQYF

V: TRBV18
J: TRBJ1-1
size: .
D: .
DNA: TGTGCCAGCTCACCCATCATCGGGAACACTGAAGCTTTCTTT
CDR3: CASSPIIGNTEAFF

V: TRBV27
J: TRBJ2-7
size: .
D: .
DNA: TGTGCCAGCAGTTTATCCCTCCCCCCAGCCTACGAGCAGTACTTC
CDR3: CASSLSLPPAYEQYF

V: TRBV15
J: TRBJ2-1
size: .
D: TRBD1
DNA: TGTGCCACCAGCAGAGCAGCGACAGGGGCGAATGAGCAGTTCTTC
CDR3: CATSRAATGANEQFF

V: TRBV18
J: TRBJ2-1
size: .
D: TRBD2
DNA: TGTGCCAGCTCACTCCGGACTAGCGGGGGTCTCTACAATGAGCAGTTCTTC
CDR3: CASSLRTSGGLYNEQFF